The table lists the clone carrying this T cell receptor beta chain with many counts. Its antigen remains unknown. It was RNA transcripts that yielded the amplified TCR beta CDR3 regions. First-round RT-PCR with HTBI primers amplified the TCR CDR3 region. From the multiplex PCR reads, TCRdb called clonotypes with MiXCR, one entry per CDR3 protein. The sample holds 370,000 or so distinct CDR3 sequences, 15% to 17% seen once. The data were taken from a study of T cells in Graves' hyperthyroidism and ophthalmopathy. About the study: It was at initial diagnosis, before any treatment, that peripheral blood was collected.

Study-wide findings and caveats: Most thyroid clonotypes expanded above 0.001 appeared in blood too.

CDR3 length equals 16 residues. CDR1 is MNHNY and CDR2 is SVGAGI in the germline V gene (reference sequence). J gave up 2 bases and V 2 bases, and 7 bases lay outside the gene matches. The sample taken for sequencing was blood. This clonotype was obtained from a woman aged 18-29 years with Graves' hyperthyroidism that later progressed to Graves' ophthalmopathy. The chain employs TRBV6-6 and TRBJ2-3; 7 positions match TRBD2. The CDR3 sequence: CASSYTRDYYTDTQYF. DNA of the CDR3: TGTGCCAGCAGTTACACCCGGGACTACTACACAGATACGCAGTATTTT.